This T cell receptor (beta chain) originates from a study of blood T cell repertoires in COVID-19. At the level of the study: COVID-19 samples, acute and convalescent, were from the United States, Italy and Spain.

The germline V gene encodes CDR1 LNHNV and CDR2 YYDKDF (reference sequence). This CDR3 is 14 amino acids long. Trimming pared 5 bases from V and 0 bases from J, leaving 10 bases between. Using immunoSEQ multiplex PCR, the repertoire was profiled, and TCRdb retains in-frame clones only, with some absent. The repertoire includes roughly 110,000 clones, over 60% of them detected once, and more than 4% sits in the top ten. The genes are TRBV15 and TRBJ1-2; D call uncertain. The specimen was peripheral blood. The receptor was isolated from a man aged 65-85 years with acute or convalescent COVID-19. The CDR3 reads CATSSAGANYGYTF. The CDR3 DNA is TGTGCCACCAGCTCGGCCGGGGCTAACTATGGCTACACCTTC. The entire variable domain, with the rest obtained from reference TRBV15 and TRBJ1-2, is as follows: DAMVIQNPRYQVTQFGKPVTLSCSQTLNHNVMYWYQQKSSQAPKLLFHYYDKDFNNEADTPDNFQSRRPNTSFCFLDIRSPGLGDTAMYLCATSSAGANYGYTFGSGTRLTVV.